These 19 T cell receptor beta chains were sequenced from one sample in a study of blood T cells in healthy people across ages. A second 7 to 11 cycle PCR used barcoded and J-beta primers. A single record per CDR3 protein comes from TCRdb applying MiXCR to the 5' RACE reads. This sample has about 730,000 distinct CDR3 sequences, with approximately 43% found just once. Sequencing input: blood. The receptors come from a woman aged 55-70 years in good health.

This clonotype has at least ten counts. This chain connects TRBV7-2 to TRBJ2-1, with D perhaps matching TRBD2 (6 bases). The length of the CDR3 is 15 residues. The germline V gene has CDR1 SGHTA and CDR2 FQGNSA. The V end was cut by 8 bases, the J end by 3 bases, with 17 bases between. Written as DNA, the CDR3 is TGTGCCAGCGGGGCCACTAGCAGGAACTACAATGAGCAGTTCTTC. It specifies CASGATSRNYNEQFF.

The V gene is TRBV6-2 or TRBV6-3, the J gene TRBJ1-5; perhaps TRBD1 as D (6 bases). Trimming stripped 2 bases from V and 0 bases from J, with 8 bases between. CDR3 size: 15 residues. Germline V gene sequence: CDR1 MNHEY, CDR2 SVGEGT. The CDR3: CASSYGQPSNQPQHF. CDR3 coding DNA: TGTGCCAGCAGTTACGGACAGCCTAGCAATCAGCCCCAGCATTTT.

This clonotype was picked up a small number of times. The chain has TRBV7-3 and TRBJ2-4, with 8 bases aligning to TRBD1. V lost 5 bases and J lost 8; bases outside the gene matches: 8. CDR1 and CDR2 from the germline V gene are SGHTA and FQGTGA. CDR3 length equals 14 residues. The CDR3 loop reads CASSTGQGFDIQYF. The CDR3 nucleotides read TGTGCCAGCAGCACAGGACAGGGATTCGACATTCAGTACTTC. Full variable domain (rest looked up from reference TRBV7-3 and TRBJ2-4): GAGVSQTPSNKVTEKGKYVELRCDPISGHTALYWYRQSLGQGPEFLIYFQGTGAADDSGLPNDRFFAVRPEGSVSTLKIQRTERGDSAVYLCASSTGQGFDIQYFGAGTRLSVL.

This chain joins TRBV12-3 or TRBV12-4 and TRBJ2-1, with D hard to call. The CDR3 is 14 residues long. V lost 4 bases and J 0 bases, leaving 7 bases between the germline ends. The CDR3 nucleotides are TGTGCCAGCAGTTCCAGCCGCTCCTACAATGAGCAGTTCTTC. This codes for CASSSSRSYNEQFF.

This clonotype has only a few counts. The chain combines TRBV11-2 with TRBJ2-1, with 9 bases matching TRBD2. In germline, CDR1 is SGHAT, CDR2 FQNNGV. The V segment lost 4 bases and the J segment 7 bases; nucleotides outside the gene matches: 8. This CDR3 has 15 residues. The CDR3 coding sequence is TGTGCCAGCAGCTCCTTAGCGGGGGTGACGAATGAGCAGTTCTTC. This translates into CASSSLAGVTNEQFF.

This clonotype occurred a few times. This chain uses TRBV5-1 with TRBJ2-1, with 7 bases fitting TRBD2. The germline V gene encodes CDR1 SGHRS and CDR2 YFSETQ. The CDR3 length is 17 residues. The V and J ends lost 0 bases and 5 bases, in that order; junction bases with no gene match: 11. The CDR3 region is CASSLGGGGVANNEQFF. The CDR3 nucleotides read TGCGCCAGCAGCTTGGGCGGTGGGGGGGTGGCTAACAATGAGCAGTTCTTC.

The chain is built from TRBV20-1 and TRBJ2-4, with D perhaps matching TRBD1 (5 bases). The CDR3 is made up of 15 amino acids. Looked up from germline, CDR1 is DFQATT and CDR2 is SNEGSKA (reference sequence). Trimming left V 6 bases short and J 0 bases short, with 15 bases between. CDR3: CSAEDTQLAKNIQYF. For the CDR3, the DNA is TGCAGTGCCGAGGACACTCAGCTAGCCAAAAACATTCAGTACTTC.

The chain is built from TRBV9 and TRBJ2-5; 7 bases line up with TRBD1. J was trimmed by 2 bases and V by 4 bases; bases with no gene match: 8. Germline CDR1 SGDLS, CDR2 YYNGEE. The CDR3 sequence is 15 residues long. CDR3 protein: CASSPGTEPQETQYF. The CDR3 DNA reads TGTGCCAGCAGCCCTGGGACAGAACCTCAAGAGACCCAGTACTTC.

The chain combines TRBV27 with TRBJ1-2, with D unresolved. This CDR3 has 13 amino acids. Germline V gene lookup returns CDR1 MNHEY and CDR2 SMNVEV (reference sequence). With 6 bases removed from V and 6 bases from J, the gap between germline ends came to 14 bases. The CDR3 region has the DNA TGTGCCAGCAGCGTTGCCAGCAACCATGGCTACACCTTC. The encoded protein is CASSVASNHGYTF.

The chain recombines TRBV28 with TRBJ2-7; the match to TRBD1 covers 7 bases. Looked up from germline, CDR1 is MDHEN and CDR2 is SYDVKM. The V gene end was trimmed by 10 bases and the J gene end by 3 bases; junction bases not matched to a gene: 15. The CDR3 length is 15 residues. CDR3 amino acids: CATQNRGWGVYEQYF. CDR3 nucleotide sequence: TGTGCCACCCAGAACAGGGGATGGGGTGTCTACGAGCAGTACTTC. The full variable domain, completed using reference TRBV28 and TRBJ2-7, is DVKVTQSSRYLVKRTGEKVFLECVQDMDHENMFWYRQDPGLGLRLIYFSYDVKMKEKGDIPEGYSVSREKKERFSLILESASTNQTSMYLCATQNRGWGVYEQYFGPGTRLTVT.

The chain carries TRBV6-5 and TRBJ2-5; D is uncertain. Trimming shortened V by 4 bases and J by 5 bases, and 8 bases separated the two germline ends. CDR1 is MNHEY, CDR2 SVGAGI, per germline. The length of the CDR3 is 12 residues. The CDR3 region is CASSFHGETQYF. The CDR3 nucleotides read TGTGCCAGCAGTTTTCATGGGGAGACCCAGTACTTC.

This clonotype has at least ten counts. This chain uses TRBV7-2 with TRBJ2-5; no clear D. This CDR3 has 12 residues. Trimming left V 1 base short and J 7 bases short, with 7 bases between. In germline, CDR1 is SGHTA, CDR2 FQGNSA. The CDR3 loop is CASSLEAGTQYF. DNA for the CDR3: TGTGCCAGCAGCTTAGAGGCAGGGACCCAGTACTTC.

The V call is TRBV5-8, the J call TRBJ1-2; D is perhaps TRBD1 (5 bases). Germline lookup yields CDR1 SGHTS and CDR2 YDEGEE. There are 16 residues in the CDR3. The V end was cut by 6 bases, the J end by 4 bases, with 22 bases between. The CDR3 protein is CASTIWGRVKVYGYTF. CDR3 coding DNA: TGTGCCAGCACAATTTGGGGCAGGGTTAAGGTCTATGGCTACACCTTC.

This chain uses TRBV5-1 with TRBJ2-3; perhaps TRBD1 as D (5 bases). Germline CDR1 and CDR2: SGHRS and YFSETQ. V lost 2 bases and J 0 bases, leaving 13 bases between the germline ends. The CDR3 totals 16 residues. CDR3 sequence reads: CASSFTQDGSTDTQYF. CDR3 nucleotide sequence: TGCGCCAGCAGCTTTACACAGGATGGGAGCACAGATACGCAGTATTTT.

This clonotype was found once. This sequence joins TRBV5-1 and TRBJ2-2, with a possible D match to TRBD1 (8 bases). The CDR3 is made up of 16 amino acids. Germline values: CDR1 SGHRS, CDR2 YFSETQ. Trimming took 4 bases from V and 3 from J, leaving 16 bases between them. The chain's CDR3 is CASSPRQGRDTGELFF. In DNA form, the CDR3 reads TGCGCCAGCAGCCCTAGACAGGGGAGGGACACCGGGGAGCTGTTTTTT.

This clonotype was observed a few times. The chain's CDR3 is CASTRGLAGGSYNEQFF. DNA of the CDR3: TGTGCCAGCACCAGGGGACTAGCGGGAGGCTCCTACAATGAGCAGTTCTTC. The chain carries TRBV2 and TRBJ2-1; 15 bases are shared with TRBD2. Germline V lookup: CDR1 SNHLY, CDR2 FYNNEI. CDR3 length: 17 amino acids. Germline trimming cut 7 bases from V and 0 bases from J; bases unmatched to any gene: 4.

The chain has TRBV7-2 and TRBJ1-5, with 7 bases matching TRBD1. CDR3 length equals 15 residues. The V segment lost 1 base and the J segment 7 bases; nucleotides outside the gene matches: 7. The germline V gene encodes CDR1 SGHTA and CDR2 FQGNSA. The CDR3 coding sequence is TGTGCCAGCAGCTTAGACAGGGGAACTTGGCAGCCCCAGCATTTT. Encoded protein: CASSLDRGTWQPQHF.

This clonotype was recorded at least ten times. The rearrangement joins TRBV14 to TRBJ2-1, with D unclear. Between the trimmed V and J ends, which lost 4 bases and 3 bases, there was a span of 4 bases. Germline CDR1 SGHDN, CDR2 FVKESK. The CDR3 is 12 residues long. The CDR3 reads CASSPFYNEQFF. The CDR3 DNA reads TGTGCCAGCAGCCCCTTCTACAATGAGCAGTTCTTC. The variable domain in full, with the rest retrieved from reference TRBV14 and TRBJ2-1, is EAGVTQFPSHSVIEKGQTVTLRCDPISGHDNLYWYRRVMGKEIKFLLHFVKESKQDESGMPNNRFLAERTGGTYSTLKVQPAELEDSGVYFCASSPFYNEQFFGPGTRLTVL.

V usage is TRBV20-1 and J usage is TRBJ1-2; 8 nucleotides agree with TRBD1. Germline trimming cut 4 bases from V and 7 bases from J; bases unmatched to any gene: 8. CDR1 DFQATT and CDR2 SNEGSKA come from the germline V gene (reference sequence). The CDR3 covers 13 residues. The CDR3 region is CSATTRTGSGYTF. CDR3 sequence (DNA): TGCAGTGCTACCACCCGGACAGGGTCTGGCTACACCTTC.